Presented here are 3 T cell receptor beta chains from one specimen sequenced in a study of PD-1 blockade in mismatch repair-deficient tumors. TCRdb's table, derived via immunoSEQ multiplex PCR, lists solely in-frame clones and lacks some. The sample lists about 100,000 clones; about 79% were seen once. Sequenced material: peripheral blood, taken 36 weeks after starting pembrolizumab. The source is an adult with mismatch repair-deficient cancer.

The V gene is TRBV11-2, the J gene TRBJ2-1; D may be TRBD1 or TRBD2 (5 bases each). The CDR3 contains 14 residues. Between the trimmed V and J ends, which lost 5 bases and 8 bases, there was a span of 16 bases. Germline V CDR1 and CDR2: SGHAT, FQNNGV. CDR3 in amino acids: CASSPRERLHEQFF. CDR3 nucleotide sequence: TGTGCCAGCAGCCCCAGGGAGCGTCTCCATGAGCAGTTCTTC.

This chain connects TRBV2 to TRBJ1-5; no reliable D call. Germline-derived CDR1 and CDR2 are SNHLY and FYNNEI. Trimming cost V 0 bases and J 2 bases, with 5 bases left between them. The CDR3 contains 14 residues. Here the CDR3 DNA reads TGTGCCAGCAGTGAAGCGCGGGGCAATCAGCCCCAGCATTTT. It encodes CASSEARGNQPQHF.

The chain links TRBV28 to TRBJ2-7; D may be TRBD2 (5 bases). Germline CDR1 MDHEN, CDR2 SYDVKM. The V and J ends lost 4 bases and 12 bases respectively, with 16 bases between them. There are 12 residues in the CDR3. CDR3: CASSSGETKAYF. The DNA for the CDR3 is TGTGCCAGCAGTTCTGGTGAGACTAAAGCGTACTTC.